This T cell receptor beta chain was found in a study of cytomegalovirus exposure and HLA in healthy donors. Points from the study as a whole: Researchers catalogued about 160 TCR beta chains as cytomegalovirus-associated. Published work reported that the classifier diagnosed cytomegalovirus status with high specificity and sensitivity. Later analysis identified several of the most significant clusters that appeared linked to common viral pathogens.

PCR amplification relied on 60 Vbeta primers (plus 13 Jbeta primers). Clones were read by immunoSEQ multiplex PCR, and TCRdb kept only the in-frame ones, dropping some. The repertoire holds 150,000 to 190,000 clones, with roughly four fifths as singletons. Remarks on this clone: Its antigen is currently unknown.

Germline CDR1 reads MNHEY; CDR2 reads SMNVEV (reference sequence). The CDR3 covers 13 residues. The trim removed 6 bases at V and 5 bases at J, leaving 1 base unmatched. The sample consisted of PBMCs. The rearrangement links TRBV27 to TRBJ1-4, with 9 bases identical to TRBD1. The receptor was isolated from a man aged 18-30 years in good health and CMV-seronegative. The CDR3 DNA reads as TGTGCCAGCAGAGACAGGGGGAATGAAAAACTGTTTTTT. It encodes CASRDRGNEKLFF.